Listed below are T cell receptor beta chains from one sample, sequenced in a study of identical twins. TCRdb recomputed calls from the 5' RACE reads with MiXCR, one row per CDR3 protein. The table records approximately 670,000 distinct CDR3 sequences, over 5% of them present only once. Sequences were obtained from naive T cells sorted from blood. The source of these receptors is a man younger than 35 in good health. Both conserved end residues are part of each CDR3. A D gene is named only where the DNA matches it firmly. Not all rows give a size; the values are once, few, many and, for expanded clones, a class.

cdr3_length: 14
d_call: TRBD2
v_call: TRBV7-2
clone_size: -
j_call: TRBJ2-7
cdr3_nt: TGTGCCAGCAGCTTAGACGGGGGGGTCTACGAGCAGTACTTC
cdr3_aa: CASSLDGGVYEQYF

cdr3_length: 12
d_call: -
v_call: TRBV19
clone_size: many
j_call: TRBJ1-2
cdr3_nt: TGTGCCAGCAATAAGGGGATCCTTGGCTACACCTTC
cdr3_aa: CASNKGILGYTF

cdr3_length: 13
d_call: -
v_call: TRBV7-9
clone_size: -
j_call: TRBJ2-2
cdr3_nt: TGTGCCAGCAGCGCCGATAACACCGGGGAGCTGTTTTTT
cdr3_aa: CASSADNTGELFF

cdr3_length: 18
d_call: -
v_call: TRBV18
clone_size: few
j_call: TRBJ2-7
cdr3_nt: TGTGCCAGCTCCCTTCGTCCTACCGGGGCCTCGTCAGGGCCCGAGCAGTACTTC
cdr3_aa: CASSLRPTGASSGPEQYF

cdr3_length: 12
d_call: -
v_call: TRBV14
clone_size: few
j_call: TRBJ2-1
cdr3_nt: TGTGCCAGCAGCCGATGGGACAATGAGCAGTTCTTC
cdr3_aa: CASSRWDNEQFF

cdr3_length: 14
d_call: -
v_call: TRBV4-2
clone_size: many
j_call: TRBJ1-3
cdr3_nt: TGTGCCAGCAGCCAAGCAAGCTCTGGAAACACCATATATTTT
cdr3_aa: CASSQASSGNTIYF

cdr3_length: 12
d_call: -
v_call: TRBV29-1
clone_size: many
j_call: TRBJ1-2
cdr3_nt: TGCAGCGTTGAACGGACATTACATGGCTACACCTTC
cdr3_aa: CSVERTLHGYTF

cdr3_length: 12
d_call: -
v_call: TRBV29-1
clone_size: many
j_call: TRBJ2-7
cdr3_nt: TGCAGCGTTCGACCGGGACAAGGCGAGCAGTACTTC
cdr3_aa: CSVRPGQGEQYF

cdr3_length: 16
d_call: -
v_call: TRBV28
clone_size: few
j_call: TRBJ1-1
cdr3_nt: TGTGCCAGCAGTTCCCGACAGCACAAAATGAACACTGAAGCTTTCTTT
cdr3_aa: CASSSRQHKMNTEAFF

cdr3_length: 18
d_call: TRBD1
v_call: TRBV18
clone_size: -
j_call: TRBJ2-1
cdr3_nt: TGTGCCAGCTCACCAGAACTAACAGGGGAAAGGATTTCGAATGAGCAGTTCTTC
cdr3_aa: CASSPELTGERISNEQFF

cdr3_length: 14
d_call: -
v_call: TRBV11-1
clone_size: few
j_call: TRBJ2-3
cdr3_nt: TGTGCCAGCAGCTCGTCTACCAGCACAGATACGCAGTATTTT
cdr3_aa: CASSSSTSTDTQYF

cdr3_length: 18
d_call: TRBD2
v_call: TRBV11-1
clone_size: few
j_call: TRBJ2-1
cdr3_nt: TGTGCCAGCAGCTTACCCCTTGGACTAGCGCACTCTGGGGGTGAGCAGTTCTTC
cdr3_aa: CASSLPLGLAHSGGEQFF

cdr3_length: 13
d_call: -
v_call: TRBV27
clone_size: many
j_call: TRBJ1-5
cdr3_nt: TGTGCCAGCAGTTTCGGGTTGTATCAGCCCCAGCATTTT
cdr3_aa: CASSFGLYQPQHF

cdr3_length: 12
d_call: -
v_call: TRBV25-1
clone_size: once
j_call: TRBJ1-2
cdr3_nt: TGTGCCAGCGGATACGACAGTTATGGCTACACCTTC
cdr3_aa: CASGYDSYGYTF

cdr3_length: 14
d_call: -
v_call: TRBV20-1
clone_size: few
j_call: TRBJ1-5
cdr3_nt: TGCAGTGCTACCTCAGGCTTCATTAATCAGCCCCAGCATTTT
cdr3_aa: CSATSGFINQPQHF

cdr3_length: 11
d_call: -
v_call: TRBV27
clone_size: many
j_call: TRBJ2-7
cdr3_nt: TGTGCCAGCGGCAACTACTACGAGCAGTACTTC
cdr3_aa: CASGNYYEQYF

cdr3_length: 15
d_call: -
v_call: TRBV20-1
clone_size: -
j_call: TRBJ1-4
cdr3_nt: TGCAGTGCTAAGCCCCGCCGCTATCAAGGGGAAAAACTGTTTTTT
cdr3_aa: CSAKPRRYQGEKLFF

cdr3_length: 15
d_call: -
v_call: TRBV7-8
clone_size: few
j_call: TRBJ1-2
cdr3_nt: TGTGCCAGCAGCGGACATGGGACGCTATCTAATGGCTACACCTTC
cdr3_aa: CASSGHGTLSNGYTF

cdr3_length: 13
d_call: TRBD2
v_call: TRBV20-1
clone_size: -
j_call: TRBJ2-5
cdr3_nt: TGCAGTGCTCCGTTTAGCGGGACGGAGACCCAGTACTTC
cdr3_aa: CSAPFSGTETQYF

cdr3_length: 15
d_call: -
v_call: TRBV5-1
clone_size: -
j_call: TRBJ1-3
cdr3_nt: TGCGCCAGCAGTTGGGGACACACCTCTGGAAACACCATATATTTT
cdr3_aa: CASSWGHTSGNTIYF

cdr3_length: 12
d_call: -
v_call: TRBV10-3
clone_size: many
j_call: TRBJ2-5
cdr3_nt: TGTGCCATCAGGGGTGGCCAAGAGACCCAGTACTTC
cdr3_aa: CAIRGGQETQYF

cdr3_length: 13
d_call: -
v_call: TRBV3-1
clone_size: many
j_call: TRBJ2-1
cdr3_nt: TGTGCCAGCAGCCAAGAAAGGCCTAATGAGCAGTTCTTC
cdr3_aa: CASSQERPNEQFF